This T cell receptor (beta chain) was obtained from a study of cytomegalovirus exposure and HLA in healthy donors (dated by TCRdb to about 2017). With respect to the entire study: An earlier analysis of roughly 570 of the donors reported 250 to 300 Gb of sequence data and around 110 million unique TCR beta sequences obtained from 150 million to 200 million T cells. To decide whether each TCR beta V gene segment behaved as functional or pseudogenic, an earlier analysis of 587 of the donors relied on high-throughput TCR beta sequencing. Donor age, sex, ethnicity and CMV serostatus were compiled alongside the repertoire data. To predict cytomegalovirus infection status, the study brought together high-throughput TCR immunosequencing, statistical association of individual TCRs with disease status, and machine learning. Of the approximately 400 genotyped donors, less than 85% were placed in the genetic ancestry cluster associated with self-reported Caucasian donors. In addition to the first cohort of roughly 700 subjects, a separate validation cohort of under 150 different subjects was used. The study profiled the T cell repertoires of fewer than 850 subjects by immunosequencing and related them to cytomegalovirus serostatus. The number of donors typed differed by locus, with 629-630 for A, B, C, DRB1 and DQB1, about 500 for DQA1, approximately 570 for DPA1, and 400 to 490 for DPB1. The study aimed to test whether cataloging public T cell receptors could reveal signatures of past pathogen exposure. Roughly 5 DR-DQ haplotypes were handled as single units for association and clustering, since linkage in the cohort was strong. An early release that covered about 600 HLA-typed donors contained approximately 300 gigabases of sequencing data and tens of millions of unique TCR sequences. A later genetic analysis took genome-wide SNP genotypes for about three fifths of the roughly 700 donors and used that subset as a discovery cohort. Rather than drawing on any new phenotypic data, the later analysis identified candidate immune exposures from TCR beta sequences and the way those sequences occurred across donors. HLA typing included class I and class II loci at four-digit resolution. To study patterns of TCR occurrence, a later analysis re-analyzed previously published TCR beta repertoires from around 660 donors and added high-resolution HLA genotyping. On average, approximately 250,000 unique TCR beta nucleotide sequences were sequenced per donor among about 400 genotyped donors of the cohort, with roughly a sixth of those sequences being non-productive. Every repertoire in the discovery cohort had been generated on one and the same sequencing platform.

CDR1 and CDR2 are read off the germline V gene (reference sequence) as DFQATT and SNEGSKA. V and J lose 5 bases and 10 bases, and a span of 14 bases separates them. From cysteine to phenylalanine, the CDR3 is 11 amino acids long. Only CDR3 DNA is held: 33 bases, read in frame from base 1. The cohort was made up of under 800 healthy bone marrow donors. At the time of sampling, every cohort member was nominally healthy, though immune exposures that went unrecorded were likely present. The donor was CMV seronegative and was included in the group of several hundred seronegative cohort members. Each donor provided a peripheral blood sample, and peripheral blood mononuclear cells were used for TCR beta sequencing. Genomic DNA was extracted from the blood cell samples with the Qiagen DNeasy Blood Extraction Kit. The study at large found these results: Only TCR beta chains were sequenced in this cohort, and the absence of alpha or paired-chain data limited detectable features. Presence/absence analyses assumed roughly uniform sequencing depth across donors, an assumption that may not hold. Compared with equally common non-associated chains, HLA-associated TCR beta chains in a later analysis were more clonally expanded and had lower generation probabilities. Immune exposure information for the cohort was limited to CMV serostatus. The 87-base-pair reads could not distinguish some IMGT-functional V segments, including TRBV6-2 and TRBV6-3, so those segments were excluded. Specific HLA alleles were associated with over 15,000 TCR beta sequences at a false discovery rate of 0.05 in a later analysis. The classifier was reported to diagnose cytomegalovirus status with high specificity and sensitivity in both the original cohort and the validation cohort. According to a later genetic analysis, donors in an Asian-associated ancestry cluster had fewer N-insertions in productive TCRs than the roughly 700-donor mean. A later analysis reported that several top co-occurrence clusters appeared linked to parvovirus B19, influenza, CMV and Epstein-Barr virus. The sequencing pipeline was judged likely to have produced a cluster of highly shared sequence variants as a technical artifact. Strong co-occurrence of HLA alleles, especially DR and DQ, made assigning TCR associations to individual alleles difficult. Across donors, most TCR sequences were observed very rarely, whereas some public TCRs were present in many individuals. A further reported finding was that TCR beta sequences accurately predicted the HLA-A and HLA-B alleles for most subjects in the first cohort. In an earlier analysis of fewer than 700 of the donors, most TCR beta V segments appeared in productive rearrangements about 87% or about 30% of the time, broadly matching IMGT annotations. In a later analysis, TCR association rates were found to vary across HLA loci, with the most associated TCRs seen for DRB1 alleles and the fewest for HLA-C alleles. Correlated functional status among segregating V segments might be attributable to linkage disequilibrium, but an unknown experimental factor could not be ruled out. Because HLA typing was unavailable for some donors at each locus, only the typed subset was used in association tests. A later analysis found that most CMV-associated TCR beta chains appeared HLA-restricted, with HLA associations seemingly driven largely by CMV exposure. According to the authors, the approach could potentially be generalized to other disease states and immunological phenotypes. In a later genetic analysis, a missense DCLRE1C variant was associated with V-gene and J-gene trimming of TCR beta chains, and the association was replicated in an independent cohort. The study gave a list of under 200 TCR beta chains associated with cytomegalovirus. In vitro tests confirmed that a few of the cytomegalovirus-associated TCR beta chains recognize cytomegalovirus antigens. The earlier analysis of some 540 of the donors excluded some 16 rarely observed V segments, including chromosome 9 orphons, because counts were too low.

Library prep was done by the immunoSEQ multiplex PCR assay. For the multiplex PCR, a mixture combining 60 forward primers for TCR Vbeta segments and 13 reverse primers for TCR Jbeta segments was used. A multiplex PCR assay on genomic DNA amplified the CDR3 region of rearranged TCR beta genes. The amplified TCR beta libraries were sequenced on the Illumina HiSeq System as 87-base-pair reads. The authors processed their data as follows. In a later analysis, 80 million or so unique TCR beta chains were counted across the 650 to 750 repertoires, and approximately 11 million of these chains were shared by at least two donors. To remove PCR and sequencing errors, raw reads were error-corrected and collapsed into unique sequences using a nearest-neighbor algorithm that merged closely related sequences. Alignment of CDR3 sequences to IMGT reference sequences was used to assign V, D and J gene segments. For a sequence to be retained, at least a six-nucleotide match to both a V gene segment and a J gene segment was required. A rearrangement was called productive if the CDR3 had no stop codons and remained in frame with V and J, and every other rearrangement was called non-productive. Following IMGT convention, CDR3 was defined as the stretch from the second conserved V-encoded cysteine up to the conserved J-encoded phenylalanine. The earlier analysis of 500 to 650 of the donors excluded any sequence lacking an unambiguous match to a single V gene segment. In an earlier analysis of approximately 610 of the donors, V segments were called functional above 56.7% productive rearrangements and were called segregating when the between-donor standard deviation exceeded 5%. To diagnose cytomegalovirus status from the catalog of TCR beta chain sequences, a statistical classification framework was built. In a later analysis, TCR nucleotide sequences were compared against IMGT/GENE-DB human TR gene sequences so that V and J genes could be assigned. The TCRdist pipeline was used in a later analysis to assign CDR3 sequences and most-parsimonious VDJ recombination scenarios. In a later analysis, each TCR beta chain was defined by its CDR3 amino acid sequence together with its V-gene family, and reads lacking a unique V-gene family were excluded. A later analysis removed several hundred highly shared, low-generation-probability nucleotide sequences to deal with suspected cross-contamination and a sequencing artifact. In a later analysis, a clonal expansion index was calculated for each public chain from normalized within-repertoire ranks of inferred template counts. A later analysis computed generation probabilities with a VDJ recombination model fitted to out-of-frame rearrangements, and checked the results against IGoR. Hypergeometric tests were used in a later analysis to score TCR-TCR, TCR-HLA and TCR-CMV co-occurrence, with a repertoire-size bias correction applied to the TCR pairs. False discovery rates were estimated in a later analysis by permuting HLA or CMV assignments 20 times. In a later analysis, co-occurring TCRs were grouped using DBSCAN, with TCRdist sequence similarity added in when clustering inside HLA-allele-positive subsets. For co-occurrence clustering, repertoires with fewer than 30,000 or more than 120,000 public chains were excluded, along with roughly 5 repertoires with anomalous nucleotide sharing. Not all clones reach the TCRdb copy of this immuneACCESS table, which keeps in-frame sequences only. Checked studies attribute under half of the gap to unresolved V genes and leave the rest unexplained. The V and J calls and clone size are taken from that table; D and trimming were inferred from the DNA. In this sample the table shows 95,000 to 100,000 clones, around 77% of which occur a single time. Approximately 7.7% of the sample is taken by the ten largest.

With regard to this clone: What this receptor recognizes is not known. The record has no base qualities; no much larger clone is one base away.

The receptor's source is a female donor in good health and CMV-seronegative. The specimen was PBMCs. The V gene is TRBV20-1 and the J gene is TRBJ1-1; the D gene cannot be resolved reliably. The CDR3 region: CSAPTIGGAFF. In nucleotides, the sequence is TGCAGTGCTCCGACTATCGGTGGAGCTTTCTTT.